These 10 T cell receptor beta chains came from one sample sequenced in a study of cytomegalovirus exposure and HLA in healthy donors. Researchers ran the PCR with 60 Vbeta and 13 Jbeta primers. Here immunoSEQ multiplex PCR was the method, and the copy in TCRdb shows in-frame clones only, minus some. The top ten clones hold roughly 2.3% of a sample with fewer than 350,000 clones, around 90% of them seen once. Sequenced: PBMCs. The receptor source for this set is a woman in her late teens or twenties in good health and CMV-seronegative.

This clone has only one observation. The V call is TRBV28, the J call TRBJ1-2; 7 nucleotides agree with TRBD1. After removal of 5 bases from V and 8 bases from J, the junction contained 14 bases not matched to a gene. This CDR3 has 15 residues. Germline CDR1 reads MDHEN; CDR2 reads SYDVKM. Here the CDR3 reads CASSPHGTALRGYTF. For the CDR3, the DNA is TGTGCCAGCAGTCCCCACGGGACAGCTCTTCGGGGCTACACCTTC.

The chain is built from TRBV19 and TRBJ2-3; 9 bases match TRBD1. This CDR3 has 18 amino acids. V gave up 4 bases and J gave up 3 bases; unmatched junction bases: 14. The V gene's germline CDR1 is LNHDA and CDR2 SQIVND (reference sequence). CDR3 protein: CASSTLTSTGGGTDTQYF. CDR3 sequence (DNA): TGTGCCAGTAGTACCCTAACCTCAACAGGGGGCGGGACAGATACGCAGTATTTT.

This CDR3 reads CASSLTTGLGGYRSSGANVLTF. For the CDR3, the DNA is TGCGCCAGCAGCCTGACGACAGGTCTGGGTGGCTACAGGAGCTCTGGGGCCAACGTCCTGACTTTC. The V gene is TRBV5-1, the J gene TRBJ2-6, with D possibly TRBD1 on 6 matching bases. The CDR3 runs 22 residues. Deletions cut 4 bases from V and 0 bases from J, with 29 bases between. Germline V gene sequence: CDR1 SGHRS, CDR2 YFSETQ.

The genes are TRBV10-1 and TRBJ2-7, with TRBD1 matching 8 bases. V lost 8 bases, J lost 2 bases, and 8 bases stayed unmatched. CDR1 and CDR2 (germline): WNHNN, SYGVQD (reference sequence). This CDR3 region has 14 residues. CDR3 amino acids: CASASGQGPYEQYF. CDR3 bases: TGCGCCAGCGCGTCAGGACAGGGACCCTACGAGCAGTACTTC.

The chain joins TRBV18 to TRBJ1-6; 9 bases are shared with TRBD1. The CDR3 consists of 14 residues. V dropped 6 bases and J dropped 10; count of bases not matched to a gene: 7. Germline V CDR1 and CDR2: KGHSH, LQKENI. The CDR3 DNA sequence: TGTGCCAGCTCGCGGGACAGGGTATACTCACCCCTCCACTTT. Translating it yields CASSRDRVYSPLHF.

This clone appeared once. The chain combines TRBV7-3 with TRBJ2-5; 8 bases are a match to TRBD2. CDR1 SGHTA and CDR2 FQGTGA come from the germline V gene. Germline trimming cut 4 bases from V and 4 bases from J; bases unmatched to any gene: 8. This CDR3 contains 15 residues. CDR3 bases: TGTGCCAGCAGCTCGGACGGGGGGGTTGGAGAGACCCAGTACTTC. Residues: CASSSDGGVGETQYF.

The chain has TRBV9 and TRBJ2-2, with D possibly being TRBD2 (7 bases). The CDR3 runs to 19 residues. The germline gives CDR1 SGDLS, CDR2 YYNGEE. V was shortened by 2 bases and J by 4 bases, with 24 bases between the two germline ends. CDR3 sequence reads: CASSVPPGRDTGGTGELFF. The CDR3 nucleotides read TGTGCCAGCAGCGTCCCCCCGGGGAGGGACACCGGGGGCACCGGGGAGCTGTTTTTT. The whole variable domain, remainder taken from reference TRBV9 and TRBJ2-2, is DSGVTQTPKHLITATGQRVTLRCSPRSGDLSVYWYQQSLDQGLQFLIQYYNGEERAKGNILERFSAQQFPDLHSELNLSSLELGDSALYFCASSVPPGRDTGGTGELFFGEGSRLTVL.

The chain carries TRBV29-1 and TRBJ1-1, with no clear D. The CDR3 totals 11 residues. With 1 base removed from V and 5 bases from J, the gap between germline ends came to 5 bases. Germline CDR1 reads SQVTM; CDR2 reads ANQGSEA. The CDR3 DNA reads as TGCAGCGTTGAAGGGACTACTGAAGCTTTCTTT. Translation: CSVEGTTEAFF.

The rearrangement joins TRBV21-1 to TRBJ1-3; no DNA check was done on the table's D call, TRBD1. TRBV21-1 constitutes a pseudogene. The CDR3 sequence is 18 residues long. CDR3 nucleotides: TGTGCCAGCAGCAAAGAGCTGGGCGACAGGTACTCTGGAAACACCATATATTTT. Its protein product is CASSKELGDRYSGNTIYF.

The CDR3 DNA sequence: TGTGCCAGCAACCGGGAGAGCTCCTATAATTCACCCCTCCACTTT. Amino acids: CASNRESSYNSPLHF. The V and J genes are TRBV2 and TRBJ1-6; unclear D gene. Trimming removed 7 bases from V and 0 bases from J, with 10 bases in between. Germline-derived CDR1 and CDR2 are SNHLY and FYNNEI. This CDR3 has 15 amino acids.